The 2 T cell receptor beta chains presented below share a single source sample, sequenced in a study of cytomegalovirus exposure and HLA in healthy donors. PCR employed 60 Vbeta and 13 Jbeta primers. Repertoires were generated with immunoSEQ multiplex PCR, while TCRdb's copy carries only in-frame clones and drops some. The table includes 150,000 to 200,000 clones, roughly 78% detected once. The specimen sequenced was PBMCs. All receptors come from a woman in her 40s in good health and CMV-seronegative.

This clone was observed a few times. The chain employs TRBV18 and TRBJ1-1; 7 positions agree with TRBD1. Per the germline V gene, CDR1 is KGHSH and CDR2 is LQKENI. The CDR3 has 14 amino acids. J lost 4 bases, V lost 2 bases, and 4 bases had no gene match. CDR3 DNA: TGTGCCAGCTCACCAGAACAGGGGATCACTGAAGCTTTCTTT. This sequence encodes CASSPEQGITEAFF.

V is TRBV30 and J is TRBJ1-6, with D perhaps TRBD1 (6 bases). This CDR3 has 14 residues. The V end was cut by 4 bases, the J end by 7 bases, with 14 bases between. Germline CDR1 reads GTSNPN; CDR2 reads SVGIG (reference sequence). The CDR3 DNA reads TGTGCCTGGAAGAATACAGGGTTGAATTCACCCCTCCACTTT. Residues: CAWKNTGLNSPLHF.